The entry below gives a single T cell receptor (beta chain) sequence along with its context. The data derive from a study of blood T cell repertoires in COVID-19. Measured with immunoSEQ multiplex PCR; TCRdb has only the in-frame clones, and not every one. The sample holds a few hundred thousand clones; approximately 88% are singletons and the top ten take about 8.9%. Germline-derived CDR1 and CDR2 are MGHRA and YSYEKL. Losses at the gene ends were 3 bases for V and 2 bases for J; bases not matched to a gene: 14. The CDR3 spans 18 residues. V is TRBV4-1 and J is TRBJ2-7, with 9 bases identical to TRBD1. The sequenced material came from PBMCs or T cells enriched from blood (not recorded which). The TCR originated in a woman between 18 and 30 years old who had recovered from COVID-19. The CDR3 sequence: CASSQAVKTGGIPYEQYF. The CDR3, as DNA: TGCGCCAGCAGCCAGGCAGTGAAAACAGGGGGCATCCCCTACGAGCAGTACTTC.